What follows describes a single TCR beta chain. Its antigen specificity is not known. No base quality information exists; no much larger clone differs at one position. These data are taken from a study of OX40 agonist ivuxolimab in advanced cancers. For context, the study as a whole: Ivuxolimab, which targeted the costimulatory receptor OX40 (CD134), was an agonistic, fully human IgG2 monoclonal antibody. Intravenous ivuxolimab was administered to patients every 2 weeks at six dose levels: 0.01, 0.1, 0.3, 1.5, 3 and 10 mg/kg. Among the 52 dose-escalation patients, 19 had hepatocellular carcinoma, 15 or so melanoma, 9 renal cell carcinoma and 9 head and neck cancer. A male proportion of roughly 80% and a mean age of 60 years, ranging from about 20 to 80, were recorded for the dose-escalation cohort. Prior anti-PD-1, anti-PD-L1 or anti-CTLA-4 therapy was permitted, and approximately 40% of dose-escalation patients had received checkpoint inhibitors. Three dose-escalation patients achieved partial responses, one with hepatocellular carcinoma and two with cutaneous melanoma. Peripheral TCRbeta sequencing was intended to test whether TCR sequence diversity was altered and clonal T-cell expansion was caused by ivuxolimab. The paper describes the monotherapy dose-escalation part (N ≈ 52 patients) of the phase I trial of ivuxolimab. Study-wide findings and limitations: After ivuxolimab, expanded clones were on average more numerous among CD8+ T cells than among CD4+ T cells. In partial responders in the 0.1-3.0 mg/kg groups, normalized peripheral clonal expansion was found to be among the lowest, especially among CD8+ T cells. At doses of 0.1 to 3.0 mg/kg, clonal expansion of both CD4+ and CD8+ blood T cells was observed from baseline to week 6. Which antigens the clonally expanded peripheral T cells were specific for was not determined. Low levels of normalized T-cell clonal expansion were also seen in some patients who did not respond.

Genomic DNA was extracted from sorted cells for sequencing of the TCRbeta CDR3 region. TCRbeta CDR3 regions were sequenced using the immunoSEQ Assay. TCRdb took this table from immuneACCESS and kept in-frame rearrangements with V and J called. Such tables lack part of the clones; where checked against another copy, unresolved V genes explain under half of the gap, and the rest is unexplained. A total of 50,000 to 65,000 clones appear in this sample, nearly 95% of them only once. Jointly, the top ten make up about 25% of the sample. The trial excluded patients who had a history of autoimmune disease or who were on systemic immunosuppression. Peripheral blood for TCR sequencing was collected from all dose cohorts at baseline, on cycle 4 day 1, and on cycle 7 day 1. The samples were drawn from a first-in-human, open-label, multicenter phase I dose-escalation trial of ivuxolimab. Adults with locally advanced or metastatic head and neck squamous cell, hepatocellular, melanoma or renal cell carcinoma were enrolled in the trial. Before TCR sequencing, CD4+ T cells and CD8+ T cells were sorted from peripheral blood as separate populations.

CDR1 SEHNR and CDR2 FQNEAQ were looked up in the germline V gene (reference sequence). The CDR3, cysteine through phenylalanine, is 12 amino acids long. The read is trimmed to its CDR3 DNA, 36 bases read in frame from base 1. Trimming removed 2 bases from V and 7 bases from J, leaving 5 bases between the germline ends. The specimen was CD4+ or CD8+ T cells sorted from blood, collected in a trial of the OX40 agonist ivuxolimab. Rearrangement joined TRBV7-9 to TRBJ2-2; the D gene lacks a confident call. The TCR comes from an adult with an advanced solid tumor such as melanoma, head and neck, liver or kidney cancer. The CDR3 is CASSLSLGELFF. The nucleotide sequence is given as TGTGCCAGCAGCTTATCACTCGGGGAGCTGTTTTTT.